The clone carrying this T cell receptor (beta chain) has just a few counts. V was pared by 1 base and J by 5 bases, with 3 bases of the junction left unmatched. Germline-derived CDR1 and CDR2 are LNHNV and YYDKDF (reference sequence). The CDR3 consists of 15 residues. Measured with immunoSEQ multiplex PCR; TCRdb has only the in-frame clones, and not every one. The table lists 90,000 or so clones, roughly 77% of them singletons, with 24% in the top ten. The sample belongs to a study of blood T cell repertoires in COVID-19. V usage is TRBV15 and J usage is TRBJ2-7, with 12 bases identical to TRBD1. The sequenced sample consisted of peripheral blood. The clonotype was recovered from a human donor in a cohort sampled during active COVID-19. CDR3 loop: CATSRGGQGANEQYF. CDR3 DNA: TGTGCCACCAGCAGAGGGGGACAGGGGGCCAACGAGCAGTACTTC.